This TCR beta chain was found in a study of vaccination effects on CD4 cells after COVID-19. A remark on this clone: Its antigen is not known.

Scientists isolated CD4+ T cells after a roughly nine-day culture period ended. Everyone in the study got two shots of either the BNT162b2 or mRNA-1273 vaccine. CDR1 is LGHDT, CDR2 YNNKEL, per germline (reference sequence). The V and J ends lost 0 bases and 8 bases respectively, with 13 bases between them. This CDR3 region has 15 residues. Sequencing used immunoSEQ multiplex PCR; TCRdb keeps in-frame clones, though not all of them. The sample carries about 73,000 clones, approximately 73% recorded once. The TCR originated in a human donor who received a COVID-19 vaccine. V and J are TRBV3-1 (or the pseudogene TRBV3-2) and TRBJ1-4, with D possibly matching TRBD1 (6 bases). Material: CD4+ T cells from PBMCs cultured without peptide, obtained after COVID-19 vaccination. CDR3 sequence reads: CASSQDWGAGEKLFF. CDR3 nucleotide sequence: TGTGCCAGCAGCCAAGACTGGGGGGCAGGAGAAAAACTGTTTTTT.